This TCR beta chain is from a study of T cell changes during pregnancy in multiple sclerosis. The table came from immunoSEQ multiplex PCR; TCRdb's copy has only in-frame clones and leaves some out. The sample contains about 100,000 clones, around 93% of which appear only once. The CDR3 covers 17 residues. Per the germline V gene, CDR1 is SEHNR and CDR2 is FQNEAQ (reference sequence). The ends lost 3 bases at V and 2 bases at J; junction bases unmatched: 7. The sequences come from peripheral blood, collected before pregnancy. V usage is TRBV7-9 and J usage is TRBJ2-5; TRBD1 matches at 12 bases. The clonotype was recovered from a female donor with multiple sclerosis, enrolled in a pregnancy study. The CDR3, as DNA: TGTGCCAGCAGCTTGTGGGACAGGGGGCTCATACAAGAGACCCAGTACTTC. Protein sequence: CASSLWDRGLIQETQYF.